Sequencing of this T cell receptor beta chain was carried out in a study of T cell responses to AZD1222 COVID-19 vaccine. Findings and limits, study-wide: White British people made up most donors, females outnumbered males, and clonal diversity was possibly underestimated. Researchers report vaccine-associated CD4 TCRs spanning spike, with dominance at 160-218 and 743-854.

TCRdb's copy holds only in-frame clones and misses some; the assay was immunoSEQ multiplex PCR. Counted here are approximately 120,000 clones, just over 90% occurring once; the ten biggest clones make up approximately 7.9%. With regard to this clone: Its antigen is undetermined.

Sequencing used peripheral blood, obtained on day 0 of AZD1222 vaccination. This TCR derives from an adult in good health.

This CDR3 is CASSLMGGGQGTDTQYF. The CDR3 nucleotides read TGCGCCAGCAGCTTGATGGGGGGTGGCCAGGGGACGGATACGCAGTATTTT. The chain couples TRBV5-1 to TRBJ2-3, with D perhaps matching TRBD1 or TRBD2 (6 bases each). Germline V gene lookup returns CDR1 SGHRS and CDR2 YFSETQ. The length of the CDR3 is 17 residues. Between the trimmed V and J ends, which lost 1 base and 6 bases, there was a span of 21 bases.